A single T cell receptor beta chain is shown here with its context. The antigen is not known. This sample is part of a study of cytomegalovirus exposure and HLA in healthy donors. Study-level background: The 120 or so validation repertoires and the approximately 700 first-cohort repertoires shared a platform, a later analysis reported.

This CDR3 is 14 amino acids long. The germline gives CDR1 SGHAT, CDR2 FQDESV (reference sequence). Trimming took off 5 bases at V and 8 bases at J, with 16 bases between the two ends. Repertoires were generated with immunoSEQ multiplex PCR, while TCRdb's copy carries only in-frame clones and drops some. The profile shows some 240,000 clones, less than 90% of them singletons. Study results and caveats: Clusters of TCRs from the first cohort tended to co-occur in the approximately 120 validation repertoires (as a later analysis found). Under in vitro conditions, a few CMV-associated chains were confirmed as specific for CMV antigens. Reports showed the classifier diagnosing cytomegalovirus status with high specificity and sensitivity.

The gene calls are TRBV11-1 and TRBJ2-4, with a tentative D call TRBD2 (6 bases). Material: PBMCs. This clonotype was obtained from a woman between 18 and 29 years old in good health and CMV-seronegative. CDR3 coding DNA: TGTGCCAGCAGCGTCCTCAGGGACTCGGACATTCAGTACTTC. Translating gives CASSVLRDSDIQYF.